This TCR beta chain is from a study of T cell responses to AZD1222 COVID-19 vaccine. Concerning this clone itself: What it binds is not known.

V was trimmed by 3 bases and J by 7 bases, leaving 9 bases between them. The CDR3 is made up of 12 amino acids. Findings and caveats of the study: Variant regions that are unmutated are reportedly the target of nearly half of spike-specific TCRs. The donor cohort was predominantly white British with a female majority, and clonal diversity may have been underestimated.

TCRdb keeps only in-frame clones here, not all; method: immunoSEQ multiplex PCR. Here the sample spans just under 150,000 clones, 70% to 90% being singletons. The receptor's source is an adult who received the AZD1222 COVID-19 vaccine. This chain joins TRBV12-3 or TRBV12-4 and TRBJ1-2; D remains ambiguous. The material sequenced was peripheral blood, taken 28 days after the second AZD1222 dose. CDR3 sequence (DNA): TGTGCCAGCAGTTTCACAGCACTTGGCTACACCTTC. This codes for CASSFTALGYTF.